This is a list of T cell receptor beta chains from one sample in a study of molecular identifiers for immune sequencing clone quantification. One entry per CDR3 protein, called by TCRdb with MiXCR from the PCR reads. The repertoire holds a few hundred thousand distinct CDR3 sequences, with 25% as singletons. Sample: naive CD8+ T cells from blood, with Jurkat cell RNA spiked in. Every receptor here comes from a human donor in good health. Some libraries in this study had Jurkat cell RNA spiked in. CDR3s include the opening cysteine and the closing phenylalanine or tryptophan. A D gene is named only where the DNA matches it firmly. A clone size is listed for some rows: how often the clone was seen (once, few, many), or a class if it is expanded.

d_call: NA; clone_size: NA; v_call: TRBV7-9; j_call: TRBJ1-2; cdr3_aa: CASSLTVDNYGYTF; cdr3_nt: TGTGCCAGCAGCTTGACAGTGGACAACTATGGCTACACCTTC
d_call: NA; clone_size: NA; v_call: TRBV7-6; j_call: TRBJ1-2; cdr3_aa: CASSLEASGGLITGYTF; cdr3_nt: TGTGCCAGCAGCTTAGAGGCCAGCGGGGGGTTAATAACCGGCTACACCTTC
d_call: NA; clone_size: NA; v_call: TRBV28; j_call: TRBJ2-1; cdr3_aa: CASRSEGSGYNEQFF; cdr3_nt: TGTGCCAGCAGGTCCGAGGGGTCGGGTTACAATGAGCAGTTCTTC
d_call: TRBD2; clone_size: NA; v_call: TRBV7-9; j_call: TRBJ2-1; cdr3_aa: CASKGLAGLDEQFF; cdr3_nt: TGTGCCAGCAAGGGACTAGCGGGGCTCGATGAGCAGTTCTTC
d_call: NA; clone_size: few; v_call: TRBV30; j_call: TRBJ2-5; cdr3_aa: CAWSVGPGGGETQYF; cdr3_nt: TGTGCCTGGAGTGTAGGGCCCGGTGGGGGAGAGACCCAGTACTTC
d_call: NA; clone_size: few; v_call: TRBV6-5; j_call: TRBJ1-1; cdr3_aa: CASSPRGGAEAFF; cdr3_nt: TGTGCCAGCTCTCCCAGGGGAGGGGCTGAAGCTTTCTTT
d_call: TRBD2; clone_size: few; v_call: TRBV10-3; j_call: TRBJ2-7; cdr3_aa: CAISGAGGQDEQYF; cdr3_nt: TGTGCCATCAGTGGGGCGGGAGGGCAGGACGAGCAGTACTTC
d_call: TRBD1; clone_size: NA; v_call: TRBV7-9; j_call: TRBJ1-5; cdr3_aa: CASSSYDRGGNQPQHF; cdr3_nt: TGTGCCAGCAGCTCCTACGACAGGGGAGGCAATCAGCCCCAGCATTTT
d_call: NA; clone_size: many; v_call: TRBV7-9; j_call: TRBJ2-2; cdr3_aa: CASSLFDKNTGELFF; cdr3_nt: TGTGCCAGCAGCCTATTTGACAAGAACACCGGGGAGCTGTTTTTT
d_call: NA; clone_size: NA; v_call: TRBV25-1; j_call: TRBJ1-2; cdr3_aa: CASSEYQGMNGYTF; cdr3_nt: TGTGCCAGCAGTGAATATCAGGGTATGAATGGCTACACCTTC
d_call: NA; clone_size: many; v_call: TRBV25-1; j_call: TRBJ2-7; cdr3_aa: CASSEGVRGAGEQYF; cdr3_nt: TGTGCCAGCAGTGAAGGGGTAAGAGGGGCAGGCGAGCAGTACTTC
d_call: TRBD1; clone_size: NA; v_call: TRBV19; j_call: TRBJ2-5; cdr3_aa: CASSGTGAQETQYF; cdr3_nt: TGTGCCAGTAGCGGGACAGGGGCCCAAGAGACCCAGTACTTC
d_call: NA; clone_size: NA; v_call: TRBV13; j_call: TRBJ2-4; cdr3_aa: CASSNAGLAKNIQYF; cdr3_nt: TGTGCCAGCAGCAACGCAGGGCTGGCCAAAAACATTCAGTACTTC
d_call: NA; clone_size: NA; v_call: TRBV12-3/TRBV12-4; j_call: TRBJ1-5; cdr3_aa: CASTVGGQPQHF; cdr3_nt: TGTGCCAGCACCGTTGGTGGTCAGCCCCAGCATTTT
d_call: TRBD2; clone_size: NA; v_call: TRBV9; j_call: TRBJ2-5; cdr3_aa: CASSHTTSAEETQYF; cdr3_nt: TGTGCCAGCAGCCACACGACTAGCGCAGAAGAGACCCAGTACTTC
d_call: NA; clone_size: many; v_call: TRBV30; j_call: TRBJ2-1; cdr3_aa: CAWSDSSVNEQFF; cdr3_nt: TGTGCCTGGAGTGATTCCTCGGTGAATGAGCAGTTCTTC
d_call: NA; clone_size: many; v_call: TRBV7-9; j_call: TRBJ2-4; cdr3_aa: CASSPHRENIQYF; cdr3_nt: TGTGCCAGCAGCCCCCACAGGGAAAACATTCAGTACTTC
d_call: NA; clone_size: few; v_call: TRBV7-6; j_call: TRBJ2-7; cdr3_aa: CASSQTGQYDYEQYF; cdr3_nt: TGTGCCAGCAGCCAAACGGGACAATATGACTACGAGCAGTACTTC
d_call: TRBD2; clone_size: NA; v_call: TRBV10-3; j_call: TRBJ2-1; cdr3_aa: CAISEREGFGEQFF; cdr3_nt: TGTGCCATCAGTGAGCGGGAGGGCTTTGGGGAGCAGTTCTTC
d_call: NA; clone_size: NA; v_call: TRBV27; j_call: TRBJ1-6; cdr3_aa: CASSLAGVYSPLHF; cdr3_nt: TGTGCCAGCAGTTTGGCAGGTGTTTATTCACCCCTCCACTTT
d_call: TRBD1; clone_size: NA; v_call: TRBV28; j_call: TRBJ2-1; cdr3_aa: CASSPDPPGQGYNEQFF; cdr3_nt: TGTGCCAGCAGTCCCGACCCCCCGGGACAGGGATACAATGAGCAGTTCTTC
d_call: TRBD1; clone_size: NA; v_call: TRBV20-1; j_call: TRBJ2-5; cdr3_aa: CSAPQGAEETQYF; cdr3_nt: TGCAGTGCTCCACAGGGGGCGGAGGAGACCCAGTACTTC
d_call: NA; clone_size: NA; v_call: TRBV19; j_call: TRBJ1-1; cdr3_aa: CASSIDDGSAEAFF; cdr3_nt: TGTGCCAGTAGTATAGATGATGGCTCGGCTGAAGCTTTCTTT
d_call: TRBD1; clone_size: many; v_call: TRBV5-1; j_call: TRBJ1-2; cdr3_aa: CASSTGQGMYYGYTF; cdr3_nt: TGCGCCAGCAGCACCGGACAGGGAATGTACTATGGCTACACCTTC
d_call: TRBD1; clone_size: many; v_call: TRBV29-1; j_call: TRBJ2-5; cdr3_aa: CSVQGASTRTQYF; cdr3_nt: TGCAGCGTTCAGGGGGCATCGACGCGGACCCAGTACTTC
d_call: NA; clone_size: many; v_call: TRBV9; j_call: TRBJ2-1; cdr3_aa: CASSVALDYGRNNEQFF; cdr3_nt: TGTGCCAGCAGCGTAGCCCTAGACTACGGTAGAAACAATGAGCAGTTCTTC
d_call: NA; clone_size: few; v_call: TRBV4-2; j_call: TRBJ2-3; cdr3_aa: CASSQDSLTDTQYF; cdr3_nt: TGTGCCAGCAGCCAAGACAGCCTCACAGATACGCAGTATTTT
d_call: TRBD1; clone_size: NA; v_call: TRBV5-3; j_call: TRBJ1-2; cdr3_aa: CASSTGQGGTPYGYTF; cdr3_nt: TGCGCCAGCAGCACCGGACAGGGAGGAACCCCCTATGGCTACACCTTC
d_call: NA; clone_size: NA; v_call: TRBV7-9; j_call: TRBJ1-5; cdr3_aa: CASSPPGSSNQPQHF; cdr3_nt: TGTGCCAGCAGCCCCCCCGGTTCTAGCAATCAGCCCCAGCATTTT
d_call: TRBD1; clone_size: NA; v_call: TRBV19; j_call: TRBJ2-7; cdr3_aa: CASSAGTGGAYEQYF; cdr3_nt: TGTGCCAGTAGTGCCGGGACAGGGGGTGCCTACGAGCAGTACTTC
d_call: NA; clone_size: many; v_call: TRBV12-3/TRBV12-4; j_call: TRBJ2-3; cdr3_aa: CASSMLGLSSTDTQYF; cdr3_nt: TGTGCCAGCAGTATGCTTGGGCTTTCTAGCACAGATACGCAGTATTTT
d_call: NA; clone_size: NA; v_call: TRBV19; j_call: TRBJ1-1; cdr3_aa: CASNEGLNTEAFF; cdr3_nt: TGTGCCAGTAACGAGGGACTGAACACTGAAGCTTTCTTT
d_call: TRBD1; clone_size: NA; v_call: TRBV28; j_call: TRBJ1-1; cdr3_aa: CASTGGIRYTEAFF; cdr3_nt: TGTGCCAGTACAGGGGGCATACGGTACACTGAAGCTTTCTTT
d_call: TRBD1; clone_size: NA; v_call: TRBV5-4; j_call: TRBJ2-3; cdr3_aa: CASRRGPRLTDTQYF; cdr3_nt: TGTGCCAGCAGAAGGGGGCCGCGACTCACAGATACGCAGTATTTT
d_call: NA; clone_size: few; v_call: TRBV2; j_call: TRBJ2-7; cdr3_aa: CASSEDGPYGYEQYF; cdr3_nt: TGTGCCAGCAGTGAAGATGGGCCATATGGGTACGAGCAGTACTTC
d_call: TRBD1; clone_size: many; v_call: TRBV3-1; j_call: TRBJ1-1; cdr3_aa: CASSPFGGGRNTEAFF; cdr3_nt: TGTGCCAGCAGCCCGTTCGGAGGGGGCCGGAACACTGAAGCTTTCTTT
d_call: TRBD2; clone_size: many; v_call: TRBV2; j_call: TRBJ2-3; cdr3_aa: CASRATSGRTDTQYF; cdr3_nt: TGTGCCAGCAGGGCGACTAGCGGCCGCACAGATACGCAGTATTTT
d_call: NA; clone_size: few; v_call: TRBV27; j_call: TRBJ1-4; cdr3_aa: CASRQRGRSEKLFF; cdr3_nt: TGTGCCAGCAGACAGCGGGGCCGGAGTGAAAAACTGTTTTTT
d_call: TRBD1; clone_size: many; v_call: TRBV5-1; j_call: TRBJ2-7; cdr3_aa: CASSQGQGGPYEQYF; cdr3_nt: TGCGCCAGCAGCCAAGGACAGGGAGGCCCCTACGAGCAGTACTTC
d_call: NA; clone_size: many; v_call: TRBV5-6; j_call: TRBJ1-3; cdr3_aa: CASSLGNSGNTIYF; cdr3_nt: TGTGCCAGCAGCTTGGGCAACTCTGGAAACACCATATATTTT
d_call: NA; clone_size: few; v_call: TRBV20-1; j_call: TRBJ2-1; cdr3_aa: CSASVPTTNEQFF; cdr3_nt: TGCAGTGCTAGTGTCCCAACTACGAATGAGCAGTTCTTC
d_call: NA; clone_size: NA; v_call: TRBV23-1; j_call: TRBJ2-1; cdr3_aa: CASSQPARRYNEQFF; cdr3_nt: TGCGCCAGCAGTCAACCAGCGCGGCGCTACAATGAGCAGTTCTTC
d_call: NA; clone_size: few; v_call: TRBV9; j_call: TRBJ1-2; cdr3_aa: CASSTRTEPDYGYTF; cdr3_nt: TGTGCCAGCAGCACCCGGACAGAGCCGGACTATGGCTACACCTTC
d_call: NA; clone_size: few; v_call: TRBV24-1; j_call: TRBJ2-7; cdr3_aa: CAARGTRGLEQYF; cdr3_nt: TGTGCCGCCAGGGGAACCCGGGGTCTCGAGCAGTACTTC
d_call: NA; clone_size: NA; v_call: TRBV7-6; j_call: TRBJ1-3; cdr3_aa: CASSPSTVGSGSTIYF; cdr3_nt: TGTGCCAGCAGCCCGTCGACAGTTGGATCTGGAAGCACCATATATTTT
d_call: NA; clone_size: few; v_call: TRBV7-3; j_call: TRBJ1-1; cdr3_aa: CASSQVGKAGPTEAFF; cdr3_nt: TGTGCCAGCAGCCAAGTGGGAAAGGCGGGTCCCACTGAAGCTTTCTTT
d_call: NA; clone_size: many; v_call: TRBV7-9; j_call: TRBJ1-1; cdr3_aa: CASSTETVENTEAFF; cdr3_nt: TGTGCCAGCAGCACCGAGACGGTCGAAAACACTGAAGCTTTCTTT
d_call: NA; clone_size: few; v_call: TRBV20-1; j_call: TRBJ2-7; cdr3_aa: CSARERDHTYEQYF; cdr3_nt: TGCAGTGCTAGGGAACGAGACCATACCTACGAGCAGTACTTC
d_call: TRBD1; clone_size: many; v_call: TRBV6-4; j_call: TRBJ2-2; cdr3_aa: CASSGDRNTGELFF; cdr3_nt: TGTGCCAGCAGTGGGGACAGGAACACCGGGGAGCTGTTTTTT
d_call: TRBD1; clone_size: many; v_call: TRBV7-9; j_call: TRBJ1-5; cdr3_aa: CASRSGAGGNQPQHF; cdr3_nt: TGTGCCAGCAGATCTGGGGCAGGGGGTAATCAGCCCCAGCATTTT
d_call: NA; clone_size: few; v_call: TRBV5-8; j_call: TRBJ2-2; cdr3_aa: CASTLLTNTGELFF; cdr3_nt: TGTGCCAGCACGTTGCTAACCAACACCGGGGAGCTGTTTTTT
d_call: TRBD1; clone_size: NA; v_call: TRBV25-1; j_call: TRBJ2-5; cdr3_aa: CASSSRDRGETQYF; cdr3_nt: TGTGCCAGCAGCAGCCGGGACAGGGGGGAGACCCAGTACTTC
d_call: NA; clone_size: few; v_call: TRBV15; j_call: TRBJ2-7; cdr3_aa: CATSRDRAGEQYF; cdr3_nt: TGTGCCACCAGCAGAGACAGGGCGGGAGAGCAGTACTTC